The 16 T cell receptor beta chains in this list originate from one sample, sequenced in a study of blood T cell repertoires in COVID-19. Measured with immunoSEQ multiplex PCR; TCRdb has only the in-frame clones, and not every one. Among roughly 190,000 clones listed, roughly 86% were seen once. Sequenced material: peripheral blood. These receptors were taken from a woman of 80 years or more in a cohort sampled during active or convalescent COVID-19.

The chain has TRBV4-1 and TRBJ1-3; 8 bases fit TRBD1. Germline CDR1 MGHRA, CDR2 YSYEKL. The CDR3 is made up of 17 amino acids. After removal of 4 bases from V and 1 base from J, the junction contained 9 bases not matched to a gene. CDR3 coding DNA: TGCGCCAGCAGCCCCTCGACAGGGGCGAATTCTGGAAACACCATATATTTT. Its protein product is CASSPSTGANSGNTIYF.

This chain connects TRBV11-3 to TRBJ2-2; 7 positions match TRBD2. V shed 8 bases, J shed 3 bases, and the junction held 6 bases outside the gene matches. The germline gives CDR1 SGHNT, CDR2 YENEEA. The CDR3 length is 14 residues. The chain's CDR3 is CASQPGGYTGELFF. CDR3 DNA sequence: TGTGCCAGCCAACCCGGGGGGTACACCGGGGAGCTGTTTTTT.

The V call is TRBV12-3 or TRBV12-4, the J call TRBJ2-4, with D tentatively TRBD2 (5 bases). The CDR3 has 13 residues. Deletions cut 1 base from V and 7 bases from J, with 8 bases between. For the CDR3, the DNA is TGTGCCAGCAGTTTAGTCCCGGGGAACATTCAGTACTTC. Translated: CASSLVPGNIQYF.

The genes are TRBV10-3 and TRBJ1-2, with D unclear. Trimming shortened V by 2 bases and J by 7 bases, and 5 bases separated the two germline ends. CDR3 length: 11 residues. The germline CDR1 and CDR2 sequences are ENHRY and SYGVKD. This chain's CDR3 is CAISEGRGYTF. For the CDR3, the DNA is TGTGCCATCAGTGAGGGGCGTGGCTACACCTTC.

The chain employs TRBV5-4 and TRBJ2-5; D possibly corresponds to TRBD2 (5 bases). CDR1 and CDR2 from the germline V gene are SGHNT and YYREEE (reference sequence). The germline V and J ends were trimmed by 0 bases and 7 bases, with 7 bases remaining between them. CDR3 length equals 12 residues. The DNA for the CDR3 is TGTGCCAGCAGCTTGGAAGCGGCGACCCAGTACTTC. Its protein is CASSLEAATQYF.

This chain uses TRBV9 with TRBJ1-1; tentative D call: TRBD1 (5 bases). CDR1 is SGDLS and CDR2 is YYNGEE in the germline V gene. The V end lost 0 bases, the J end lost 8 bases, and 11 bases lay between the germline ends. The CDR3 is made up of 13 amino acids. This chain's CDR3 is CASSVVGEAEAFF. The CDR3, as DNA: TGTGCCAGCAGCGTAGTGGGGGAGGCAGAAGCTTTCTTT.

The chain couples TRBV3-1 (or the pseudogene TRBV3-2) to TRBJ1-2; 8 nucleotides agree with TRBD1. The germline CDR1 and CDR2 sequences are LGHDT and YNNKEL (reference sequence). The CDR3 consists of 14 residues. The V segment lost 8 bases and the J segment 4 bases; nucleotides outside the gene matches: 9. CDR3 nucleotides: TGTGCCAGCGGAACCGGGACAGGTTCCTATGGCTACACCTTC. Translation gives CASGTGTGSYGYTF.

The rearrangement links TRBV6-5 to TRBJ1-5; the D gene is possibly TRBD1 (6 bases). The CDR3 consists of 15 residues. V lost 7 bases to trimming and J lost 3 bases, with 16 bases between them. Germline V lookup: CDR1 MNHEY, CDR2 SVGAGI. In DNA, the CDR3 is TGTGCCAGCAAACTCAATGACAGGCTCAATCAGCCCCAGCATTTT. Translation gives CASKLNDRLNQPQHF.

The CDR3 nucleotides read TGTGCCAGCAGCCTGGGAACAGGGAAGGGCGAGCAGTACTTC. Translating it yields CASSLGTGKGEQYF. J is TRBJ2-7 and V is TRBV3-1 (or the pseudogene TRBV3-2); a weak D match, TRBD1 (6 bases). Trimming took off 4 bases at V and 6 bases at J, with 16 bases between the two ends. The CDR3 is 14 amino acids. Germline loops: CDR1 LGHDT, CDR2 YNNKEL (reference sequence).

The V gene is TRBV5-1, the J gene TRBJ2-4; maybe TRBD2 (5 bases). Trimming shortened V by 4 bases and J by 0 bases, and 11 bases separated the two germline ends. Germline assignment: CDR1 SGHRS and CDR2 YFSETQ. The CDR3 runs to 15 residues. In DNA form, the CDR3 reads TGCGCCAGCAGCCCCCGGGGATTAGCCAAAAACATTCAGTACTTC. Translating gives CASSPRGLAKNIQYF.

The V call is TRBV2, the J call TRBJ2-3; no clear D gene. V lost 3 bases and J lost 4, with 11 bases in between. From germline, CDR1 is SNHLY and CDR2 FYNNEI. The CDR3 has 14 residues. CDR3 loop: CASSDESSADTQYF. The CDR3 bases are TGTGCCAGCAGTGACGAGTCAAGCGCAGATACGCAGTATTTT. The whole variable domain, remainder taken from reference TRBV2 and TRBJ2-3, is EPEVTQTPSHQVTQMGQEVILRCVPISNHLYFYWYRQILGQKVEFLVSFYNNEISEKSEIFDDQFSVERPDGSNFTLKIRSTKLEDSAMYFCASSDESSADTQYFGPGTRLTVL.

The V call is TRBV5-4, the J call TRBJ1-5; tentative D call: TRBD1 (5 bases). In germline, CDR1 is SGHNT, CDR2 YYREEE (reference sequence). Trimming shortened V by 0 bases and J by 7 bases, and 14 bases separated the two germline ends. The CDR3 is 15 amino acids. The CDR3 loop is CASSLGGQSPQPQHF. CDR3 in DNA: TGTGCCAGCAGCTTGGGCGGACAATCCCCCCAGCCCCAGCATTTT.

This clone came up many times. The genes are TRBV6-4 and TRBJ2-3; 8 nucleotides match TRBD1. Germline loops: CDR1 MRHNA, CDR2 SNTAGT. This CDR3 comprises 15 residues. With 5 bases clipped from V and 3 bases from J, the junction kept 7 bases outside the gene matches. This chain's CDR3 is CASSSEDRVTDTQYF. The CDR3 DNA follows: TGTGCCAGCAGTAGCGAGGACAGGGTAACAGATACGCAGTATTTT.

This chain joins TRBV28 and TRBJ1-2, with D maybe TRBD1 (6 bases). Trimming shortened V by 11 bases and J by 5 bases, and 24 bases separated the two germline ends. Germline CDR1 and CDR2: MDHEN and SYDVKM. The CDR3 runs 15 residues. CDR3 in amino acids: CASSPYRDGPYGYTF. Written as DNA, the CDR3 is TGTGCCTCCTCTCCCTACAGGGATGGGCCTTATGGCTACACCTTC.

This clone was found once. V gene TRBV9 combines with J gene TRBJ1-4; D unclear. The germline V and J ends were trimmed by 4 bases and 0 bases, with 7 bases remaining between them. The CDR3 has 14 residues. Germline assignment: CDR1 SGDLS and CDR2 YYNGEE. CDR3 sequence reads: CASSLDTTNEKLFF. In DNA, the CDR3 is TGTGCCAGCAGCCTAGATACAACTAATGAAAAACTGTTTTTT. The whole variable domain, filled in from reference TRBV9 and TRBJ1-4, reads DSGVTQTPKHLITATGQRVTLRCSPRSGDLSVYWYQQSLDQGLQFLIQYYNGEERAKGNILERFSAQQFPDLHSELNLSSLELGDSALYFCASSLDTTNEKLFFGSGTQLSVL.

The V call is TRBV6-5, the J call TRBJ1-6; D gene uncertain. Per germline, CDR1 MNHEY and CDR2 SVGAGI. CDR3 size: 15 residues. Deletions cut 6 bases from V and 0 bases from J, with 9 bases between. The chain's CDR3 is CASRFLGSYNSPLHF. The CDR3, as DNA: TGTGCCAGCAGGTTTCTAGGCTCCTATAATTCACCCCTCCACTTT.